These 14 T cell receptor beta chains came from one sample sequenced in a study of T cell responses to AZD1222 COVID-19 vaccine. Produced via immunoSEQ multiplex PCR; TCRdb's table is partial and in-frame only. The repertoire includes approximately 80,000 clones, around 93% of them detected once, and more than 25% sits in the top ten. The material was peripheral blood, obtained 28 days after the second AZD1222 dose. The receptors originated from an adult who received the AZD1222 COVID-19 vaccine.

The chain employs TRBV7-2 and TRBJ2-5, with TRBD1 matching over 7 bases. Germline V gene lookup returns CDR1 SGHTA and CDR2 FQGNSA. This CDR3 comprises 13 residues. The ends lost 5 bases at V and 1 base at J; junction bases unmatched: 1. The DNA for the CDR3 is TGTGCCAGCAGCCCAGGGGGCCAAGAGACCCAGTACTTC. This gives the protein CASSPGGQETQYF.

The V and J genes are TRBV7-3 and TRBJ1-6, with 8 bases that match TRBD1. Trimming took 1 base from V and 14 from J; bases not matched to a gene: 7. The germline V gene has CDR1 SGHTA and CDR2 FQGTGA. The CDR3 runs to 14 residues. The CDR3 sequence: CASSLKGQGAALHF. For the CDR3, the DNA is TGTGCCAGCAGCTTAAAAGGCCAGGGGGCAGCCCTCCACTTT.

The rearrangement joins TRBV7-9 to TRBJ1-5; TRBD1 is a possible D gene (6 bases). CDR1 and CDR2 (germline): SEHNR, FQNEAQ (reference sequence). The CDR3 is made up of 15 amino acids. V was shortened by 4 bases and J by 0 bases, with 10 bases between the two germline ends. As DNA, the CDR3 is TGTGCCAGCAGCTCGGACAGCCATAGCAATCAGCCCCAGCATTTT. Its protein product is CASSSDSHSNQPQHF. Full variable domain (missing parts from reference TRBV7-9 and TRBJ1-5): DTGVSQNPRHKITKRGQNVTFRCDPISEHNRLYWYRQTLGQGPEFLTYFQNEAQLEKSRLLSDRFSAERPKGSFSTLEIQRTEQGDSAMYLCASSSDSHSNQPQHFGDGTRLSIL.

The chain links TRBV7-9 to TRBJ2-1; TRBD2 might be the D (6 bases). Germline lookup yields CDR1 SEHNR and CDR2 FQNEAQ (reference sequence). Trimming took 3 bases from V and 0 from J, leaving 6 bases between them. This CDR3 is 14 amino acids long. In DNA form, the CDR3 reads TGTGCCAGCAGCTTCGGGAGCTCCTACAATGAGCAGTTCTTC. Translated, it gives CASSFGSSYNEQFF.

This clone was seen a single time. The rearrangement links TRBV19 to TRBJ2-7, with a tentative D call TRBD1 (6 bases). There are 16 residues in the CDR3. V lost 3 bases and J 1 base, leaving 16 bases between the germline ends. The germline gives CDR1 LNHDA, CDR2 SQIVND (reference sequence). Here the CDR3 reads CASSISTGWTSYEQYF. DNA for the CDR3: TGTGCCAGTAGTATCTCAACAGGGTGGACTTCCTACGAGCAGTACTTC.

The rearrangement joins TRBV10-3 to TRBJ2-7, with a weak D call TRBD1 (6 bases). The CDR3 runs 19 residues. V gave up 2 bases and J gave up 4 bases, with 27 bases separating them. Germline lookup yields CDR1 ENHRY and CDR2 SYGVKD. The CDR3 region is CAISEMGEQGAPWGYEQYF. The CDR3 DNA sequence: TGTGCCATCAGTGAGATGGGGGAACAGGGCGCGCCCTGGGGGTACGAGCAGTACTTC.

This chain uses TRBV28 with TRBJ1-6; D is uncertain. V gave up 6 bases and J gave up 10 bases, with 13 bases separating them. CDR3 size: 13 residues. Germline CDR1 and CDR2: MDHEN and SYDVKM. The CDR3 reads CASSSVVRSPLHF. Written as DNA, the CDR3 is TGTGCCAGCAGCAGCGTCGTGAGATCACCCCTCCACTTT.

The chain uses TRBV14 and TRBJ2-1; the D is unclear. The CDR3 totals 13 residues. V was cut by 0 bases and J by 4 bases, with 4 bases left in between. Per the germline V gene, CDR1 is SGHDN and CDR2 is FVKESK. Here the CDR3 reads CASSQDSYNEQFF. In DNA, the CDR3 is TGTGCCAGCAGCCAAGACAGTTACAATGAGCAGTTCTTC.

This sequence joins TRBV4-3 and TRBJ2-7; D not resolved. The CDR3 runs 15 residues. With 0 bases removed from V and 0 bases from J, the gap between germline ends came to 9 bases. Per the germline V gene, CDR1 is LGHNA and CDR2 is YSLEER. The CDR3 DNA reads TGCGCCAGCAGCCAAGATATTACCATCTCCTACGAGCAGTACTTC. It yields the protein CASSQDITISYEQYF.

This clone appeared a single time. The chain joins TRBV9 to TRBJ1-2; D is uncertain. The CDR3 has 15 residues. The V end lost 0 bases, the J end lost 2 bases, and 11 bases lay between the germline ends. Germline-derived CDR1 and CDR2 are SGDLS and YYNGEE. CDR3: CASSVASLPNYGYTF. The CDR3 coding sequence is TGTGCCAGCAGCGTAGCCAGTTTACCGAACTATGGCTACACCTTC.

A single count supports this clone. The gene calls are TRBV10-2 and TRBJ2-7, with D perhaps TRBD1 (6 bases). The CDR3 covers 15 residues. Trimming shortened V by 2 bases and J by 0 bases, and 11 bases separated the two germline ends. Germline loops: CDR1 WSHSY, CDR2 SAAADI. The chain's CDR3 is CASSEMRTVSYEQYF. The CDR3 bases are TGCGCCAGCAGTGAGATGAGGACAGTCTCCTACGAGCAGTACTTC.

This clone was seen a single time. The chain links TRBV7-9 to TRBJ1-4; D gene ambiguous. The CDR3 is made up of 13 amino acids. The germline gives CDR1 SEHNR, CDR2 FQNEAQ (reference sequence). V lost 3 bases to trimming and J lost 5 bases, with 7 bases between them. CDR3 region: CASSLSLNEKLFF. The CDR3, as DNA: TGTGCCAGCAGCTTGTCCTTAAATGAAAAACTGTTTTTT.

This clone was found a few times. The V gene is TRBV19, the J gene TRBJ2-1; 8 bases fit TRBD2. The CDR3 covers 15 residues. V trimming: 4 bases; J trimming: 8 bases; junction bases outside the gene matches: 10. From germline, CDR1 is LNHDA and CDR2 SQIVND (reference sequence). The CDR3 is CASSKAGLGIYEQFF. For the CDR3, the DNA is TGTGCCAGTAGTAAAGCGGGACTAGGGATTTATGAGCAGTTCTTC.

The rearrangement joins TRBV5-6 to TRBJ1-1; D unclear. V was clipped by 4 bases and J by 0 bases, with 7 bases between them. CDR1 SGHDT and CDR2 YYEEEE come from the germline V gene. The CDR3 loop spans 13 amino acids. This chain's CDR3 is CASSPKVNTEAFF. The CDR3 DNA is TGTGCCAGCAGCCCAAAGGTGAACACTGAAGCTTTCTTT.